This TCR beta chain was captured in a study of CXCR3-negative and CXCR3-positive naive CD8 T cells. UMI-labeled 5' RACE yielded the TRB cDNA libraries. TCRdb reprocessed the 5' RACE reads and keeps a single row for each CDR3 protein, giving no DNA. Here the sample table reports about 110,000 distinct CDR3 sequences. Study-wide results and caveats: Naive cells with CXCR3 showed TRB CDR3s that were more hydrophobic than those in CXCR3-negative naive cells. Memory CD8+ cells had much lower diversity, and both naive subsets had comparably high diversity.

The germline V gene encodes CDR1 SGHDT and CDR2 YYEEEE. The CDR3 is 16 residues long. Concerning this clonotype itself: As yet, its antigen is unknown.

The naive CD8+ gate required CD45RO-CCR7+CD27+CD95- phenotype. Sequencing was performed on naive CXCR3+ CD8+ T cells from blood. Subset specified: CD45RO-CCR7+CD27+CD95- naive CD8+ T cells expressing CXCR3 (TNR3+). The chain is built from TRBV5-6 and TRBJ2-7; the D call of TRBD2 rests on TCRdb alone, since no DNA is present to check it. The sequence came from a human donor in good health. Some clones in this sample may be carry-over from other donors' samples. This CDR3 reads CASSFRATSGSYEQYF.